This T cell receptor beta chain was captured by sequencing in a study of blood T cell repertoires in COVID-19. Whole-study context: The United States, Italy and Spain supplied acute and convalescent COVID-19 samples. Nucleic acid was either cDNA or gDNA, and it came from T cells, B-cell-depleted T cells, or PBMCs.

Methods used by the authors: Estimation of nucleated cell counts relied on the amplification of reference gene primers. The assay was immunoSEQ multiplex PCR, and TCRdb's table has in-frame clones only and misses some. V and J calls and clone size are copied from that table; D and trimming were computed from the DNA. In the table there are roughly 180,000 clones, 86% of which are singletons. The V and J ends lost 6 bases and 1 base respectively, with 10 bases between them. Germline V gene data show CDR1 as SEHNR and CDR2 as FQNEAQ (reference sequence). The CDR3 totals 13 residues. Participant-given clinical history determined each cohort assignment.

The J gene is TRBJ2-7, the V gene TRBV7-9; the D gene is possibly TRBD2 (5 bases). The TCR was taken from a woman in her 30s who had recovered from COVID-19. Input material: PBMCs or T cells enriched from blood (not recorded which). The CDR3 DNA follows: TGTGCCAGCAGACCTCGGGATTCCTACGAGCAGTACTTC. As protein: CASRPRDSYEQYF.